Listed below are T cell receptor beta chains from one sample, sequenced in a study of T cell responses to AZD1222 COVID-19 vaccine. Generated by immunoSEQ multiplex PCR, the TCRdb table keeps only in-frame clones and is missing some. The table lists about 83,000 clones, about 84% of them singletons. The input for sequencing was peripheral blood, taken on day 0 of AZD1222 vaccination. These receptors were collected from an adult in good health. The CDR3 runs from the conserved cysteine through the conserved F or W. Fields, in order: clone size, V gene, J gene, D gene, CDR3 protein, CDR3 DNA. The D gene is left open where the match is weak. Size tells how often a clone was seen (once, few, many) or the class of an expanded clone, and some rows leave it out.

>-|TRBV7-3|TRBJ2-2|-
CASNLGGDTGELFF
TGTGCCAGCAACTTAGGGGGAGACACCGGGGAGCTGTTTTTT
>-|TRBV4-1|TRBJ1-6|-
CASSQAPFSRFVAGSYNSPLHF
TGCGCCAGCAGCCAAGCCCCCTTTTCACGGTTCGTGGCAGGCTCCTATAATTCACCCCTCCACTTT
>-|TRBV4-1|TRBJ1-5|-
CASSQEGVRPQHF
TGCGCCAGCAGCCAAGAGGGAGTCAGGCCCCAGCATTTT
>-|TRBV10-3|TRBJ1-1|-
CAISRSLNTEAFF
TGTGCCATCTCACGGTCCCTGAACACTGAAGCTTTCTTT
>-|TRBV19|TRBJ2-1|-
CASRLGPRNEQFF
TGTGCCAGTAGATTGGGCCCAAGGAATGAGCAGTTCTTC
>once|TRBV7-8|TRBJ2-3|TRBD2
CASRPGLAGGLDTQYF
TGTGCCAGCAGACCCGGACTAGCGGGGGGTTTAGATACGCAGTATTTT
>once|TRBV14|TRBJ2-5|-
CASSQGLVIGETQYF
TGTGCCAGCAGCCAAGGCCTAGTGATCGGCGAGACCCAGTACTTC
>-|TRBV18|TRBJ2-3|-
CASSPNPSDTQYF
TGTGCCAGCTCACCAAACCCCTCAGATACGCAGTATTTT
>once|TRBV7-2|TRBJ2-7|-
CASSSARWGLHEQYF
TGTGCCAGCAGCTCGGCCCGGTGGGGACTTCACGAGCAGTACTTC
>-|TRBV5-6|TRBJ2-7|-
CASSLGGDFYEQYF
TGTGCCAGCAGCCTCGGTGGTGACTTCTACGAGCAGTACTTC
>once|TRBV5-8|TRBJ2-3|TRBD2
CASSLISGADTQYF
TGTGCCAGCAGCCTTATCAGCGGGGCAGATACGCAGTATTTT
>-|TRBV5-4|TRBJ2-1|-
CASSLQGSNEQFF
TGTGCCAGCAGCTTGCAGGGAAGCAATGAGCAGTTCTTC
>-|TRBV5-1|TRBJ2-2|-
CASSFTVNTGELFF
TGCGCCAGCAGCTTCACAGTGAACACCGGGGAGCTGTTTTTT
>-|TRBV6-2/TRBV6-3|TRBJ2-1|TRBD1
CASSYNPWTGYNEQFF
TGTGCCAGCAGTTACAATCCCTGGACAGGGTACAATGAGCAGTTCTTC
>few|TRBV28|TRBJ2-1|TRBD2
CASSPSGTSGFVEQFF
TGTGCCAGCAGTCCATCCGGGACTAGCGGGTTTGTTGAGCAGTTCTTC
>-|TRBV5-4|TRBJ1-1|-
CASSSPGAGNTEAFF
TGTGCCAGCAGCTCGCCGGGGGCGGGGAACACTGAAGCTTTCTTT
>-|TRBV14|TRBJ1-4|TRBD1
CASSQVQTAGTGRWTNEKLFF
TGTGCCAGCAGCCAAGTCCAGACCGCCGGGACAGGACGATGGACTAATGAAAAACTGTTTTTT
>-|TRBV12-5|TRBJ2-7|TRBD1
CASGFHRDRSTQTPYEQYF
TGTGCTAGTGGTTTCCACCGGGACAGGTCGACCCAAACTCCCTACGAGCAGTACTTC